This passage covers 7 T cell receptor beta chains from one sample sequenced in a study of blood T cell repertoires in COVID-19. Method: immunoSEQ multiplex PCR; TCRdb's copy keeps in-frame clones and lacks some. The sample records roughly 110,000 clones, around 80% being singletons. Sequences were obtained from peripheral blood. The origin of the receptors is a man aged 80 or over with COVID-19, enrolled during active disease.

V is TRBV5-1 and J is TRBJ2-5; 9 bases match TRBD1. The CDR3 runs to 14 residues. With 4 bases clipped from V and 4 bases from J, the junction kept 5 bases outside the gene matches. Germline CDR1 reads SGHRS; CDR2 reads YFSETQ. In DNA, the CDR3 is TGCGCCAGCAGCCTAACAGGGGGCGGAGAGACCCAGTACTTC. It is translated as CASSLTGGGETQYF.

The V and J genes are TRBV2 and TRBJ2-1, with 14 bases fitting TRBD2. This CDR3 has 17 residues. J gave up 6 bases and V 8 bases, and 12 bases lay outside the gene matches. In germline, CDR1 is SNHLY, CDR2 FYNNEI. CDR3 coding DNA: TGTGCCAGCCGCCCCCGTCCCGGGACTAGCGGGAGCAATGAGCAGTTCTTC. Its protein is CASRPRPGTSGSNEQFF. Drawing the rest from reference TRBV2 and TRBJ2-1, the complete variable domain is EPEVTQTPSHQVTQMGQEVILRCVPISNHLYFYWYRQILGQKVEFLVSFYNNEISEKSEIFDDQFSVERPDGSNFTLKIRSTKLEDSAMYFCASRPRPGTSGSNEQFFGPGTRLTVL.

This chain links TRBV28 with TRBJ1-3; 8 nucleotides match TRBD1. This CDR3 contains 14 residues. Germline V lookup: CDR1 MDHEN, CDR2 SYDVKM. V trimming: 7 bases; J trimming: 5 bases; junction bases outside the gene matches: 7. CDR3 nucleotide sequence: TGTGCCAGCAATCCAGGACAGGGTCGAAACACCATATATTTT. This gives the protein CASNPGQGRNTIYF.

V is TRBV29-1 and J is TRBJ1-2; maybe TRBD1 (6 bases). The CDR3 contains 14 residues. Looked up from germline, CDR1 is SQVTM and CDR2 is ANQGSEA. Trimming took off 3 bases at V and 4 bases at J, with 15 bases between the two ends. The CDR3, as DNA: TGCAGCGTTGAGCCCCCTTCAGGGGTCTATGGCTACACCTTC. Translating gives CSVEPPSGVYGYTF.

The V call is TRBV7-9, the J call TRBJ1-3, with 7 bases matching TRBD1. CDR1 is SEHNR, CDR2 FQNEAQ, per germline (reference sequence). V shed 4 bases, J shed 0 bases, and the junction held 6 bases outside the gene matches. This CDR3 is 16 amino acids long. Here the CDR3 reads CASSWGQRDSGNTIYF. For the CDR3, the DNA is TGTGCCAGCAGCTGGGGACAGCGCGACTCTGGAAACACCATATATTTT.

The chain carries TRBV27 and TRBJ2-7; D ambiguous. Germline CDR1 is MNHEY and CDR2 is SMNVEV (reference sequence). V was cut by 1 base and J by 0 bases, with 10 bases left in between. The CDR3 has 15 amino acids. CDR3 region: CASSLYTAASYEQYF. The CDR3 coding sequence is TGTGCCAGCAGTTTATACACCGCGGCCTCCTACGAGCAGTACTTC.

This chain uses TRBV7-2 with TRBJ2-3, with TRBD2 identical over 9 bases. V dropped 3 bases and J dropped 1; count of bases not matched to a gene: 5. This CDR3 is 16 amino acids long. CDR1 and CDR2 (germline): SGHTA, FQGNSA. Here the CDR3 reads CASSFGAGGRTDTQYF. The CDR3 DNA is TGTGCCAGCAGCTTCGGAGCGGGAGGACGCACAGATACGCAGTATTTT.